A single sample is the source of the 25 T cell receptor beta chains below, sequenced in a study of CD8+ T cells in alopecia areata (dated by TCRdb to the late 2010s). The library was produced with the immunoSEQ multiplex PCR assay. RNA was extracted from all samples and reverse transcribed into cDNA, which served as template for TCR sequencing. In TCRdb, the immuneACCESS table is reduced to in-frame sequences with V and J assigned. These tables do not hold every clone; where another copy was compared, an unresolved V gene accounts for under half, and the others remain unexplained. The sample records some 170,000 clones, about 55% of which are singletons. 11% of the sample is held by the ten biggest clonotypes. The time point label, read with the paper, signifies: roughly 26 weeks on oral tofacitinib. This specimen's treatment or condition label, per the study, means: oral pan-JAK inhibitor, 5-10 mg twice daily.

The source was CD8+ T cells sorted from blood, collected at week 24, from a patient treated with tofacitinib. These receptors were taken from a human donor with alopecia areata.

This chain uses TRBV5-1 with TRBJ2-1, with TRBD2 as a possible D gene (7 bases). Germline V gene data show CDR1 as SGHRS and CDR2 as YFSETQ. The length of the CDR3 is 16 residues. The V gene lost 3 bases and the J gene lost 4 bases, with 17 bases spanning the gap. The CDR3 nucleotides read TGCGCCAGCAGCTCACTCTCGGGGGGCCCATACAATGAGCAGTTCTTC. Amino acid sequence: CASSSLSGGPYNEQFF.

The DNA of the CDR3 is TGTGCCAGCAGCGGCCCACTAGATTCTACCTACGAGCAGTACTTC. It is translated as CASSGPLDSTYEQYF. This chain joins TRBV7-2 and TRBJ2-7, with D possibly matching TRBD2 (5 bases). CDR1 SGHTA and CDR2 FQGNSA come from the germline V gene. Trimming took off 5 bases at V and 2 bases at J, with 16 bases between the two ends. The CDR3 spans 15 residues.

This clone was found a few times. The V gene is TRBV2, the J gene TRBJ1-2; tentative D call: TRBD1 (5 bases). CDR1 and CDR2 from the germline V gene are SNHLY and FYNNEI. This CDR3 region has 14 residues. Trimming left V 2 bases short and J 4 bases short, with 11 bases between. CDR3 region: CASSELGPSYGYTF. DNA for the CDR3: TGTGCCAGCAGTGAATTGGGGCCGAGCTATGGCTACACCTTC.

The rearrangement links TRBV5-1 to TRBJ1-2, with D unclear. CDR1 and CDR2 from the germline V gene are SGHRS and YFSETQ. Trimming removed 0 bases at V and 2 bases at J, with 11 bases between. CDR3 length: 15 residues. CDR3 sequence reads: CASSLDVVANYGYTF. The CDR3 coding sequence is TGCGCCAGCAGCTTGGACGTGGTGGCGAACTATGGCTACACCTTC.

The chain couples TRBV25-1 to TRBJ1-2, with D unresolved. V shed 4 bases and J shed 0 bases, with 9 bases lying between them. The CDR3 sequence is 14 residues long. The germline gives CDR1 MGHDK, CDR2 SYGVNS. The CDR3 region is CASSGGLANYGYTF. The CDR3 bases are TGTGCCAGCAGTGGTGGGTTAGCTAACTATGGCTACACCTTC.

This clone was detected only a few times. This chain joins TRBV7-9 and TRBJ2-3; 7 nucleotides match TRBD1. V shed 5 bases, J shed 4 bases, and the junction held 9 bases outside the gene matches. CDR3 length equals 15 residues. Germline V gene lookup returns CDR1 SEHNR and CDR2 FQNEAQ (reference sequence). The chain's CDR3 is CASSRTTGFPDTQYF. The CDR3 DNA sequence: TGTGCCAGCAGCCGAACGACAGGGTTCCCAGATACGCAGTATTTT.

V gene TRBV7-9 combines with J gene TRBJ1-2; D might be TRBD1 (5 bases). Trimming took off 5 bases at V and 0 bases at J, with 13 bases between the two ends. CDR1 SEHNR and CDR2 FQNEAQ come from the germline V gene (reference sequence). This CDR3 spans 15 amino acids. CDR3 region: CASSPGDGSNYGYTF. Here the CDR3 DNA reads TGTGCCAGCAGCCCCGGGGACGGATCTAACTATGGCTACACCTTC. The whole variable domain, filled in from reference TRBV7-9 and TRBJ1-2, reads DTGVSQNPRHKITKRGQNVTFRCDPISEHNRLYWYRQTLGQGPEFLTYFQNEAQLEKSRLLSDRFSAERPKGSFSTLEIQRTEQGDSAMYLCASSPGDGSNYGYTFGSGTRLTVV.

The CDR3 nucleotides are TGTGCCAGCAGCAACCAACAGGGTTCCGGGGCCAACGTCCTGACTTTC. It translates to CASSNQQGSGANVLTF. The chain has TRBV9 and TRBJ2-6, with D possibly being TRBD1 (6 bases). Germline V lookup: CDR1 SGDLS, CDR2 YYNGEE. CDR3 length: 16 amino acids. V was clipped by 4 bases and J by 4 bases, with 15 bases between them.

This clone was counted between two and nine times. This chain joins TRBV7-9 and TRBJ1-4; no clear D. There are 17 residues in the CDR3. The V and J ends lost 2 bases and 2 bases respectively, with 15 bases between them. Germline CDR1 and CDR2: SEHNR and FQNEAQ (reference sequence). CDR3 amino acids: CASSLTAAGSTNEKLFF. CDR3 coding DNA: TGTGCCAGCAGCTTAACTGCCGCAGGCTCGACTAATGAAAAACTGTTTTTT.

The J gene is TRBJ2-7, the V gene TRBV11-2; 10 nucleotides line up with TRBD1. The CDR3 runs to 14 residues. V lost 5 bases to trimming and J lost 2 bases; unmatched junction nucleotides: 3. CDR1 is SGHAT, CDR2 FQNNGV, per germline. The CDR3 reads CASSAGQGAYEQYF. CDR3 nucleotide sequence: TGTGCCAGCAGCGCAGGACAGGGGGCCTACGAGCAGTACTTC.

The V call is TRBV4-3, the J call TRBJ1-1, with D hard to call. This CDR3 is built from 14 residues. Trimming stripped 0 bases from V and 4 bases from J, with 9 bases between. Germline V gene data show CDR1 as LGHNA and CDR2 as YSLEER. The DNA of the CDR3 is TGCGCCAGCAGCCAAGATCGGGAACCCACTGAAGCTTTCTTT. This gives the protein CASSQDREPTEAFF.

The chain carries TRBV4-3 and TRBJ2-7; 7 bases match TRBD1. Trimming at V came to 4 bases and at J to 0 bases, leaving 0 bases not matched to a gene. The CDR3 length is 13 residues. CDR1 LGHNA and CDR2 YSLEER come from the germline V gene. The CDR3 bases are TGCGCCAGCAGCCCAGGGGGCTCCTACGAGCAGTACTTC. Translated, it gives CASSPGGSYEQYF.

The chain combines TRBV9 with TRBJ2-1; weak D call: TRBD1 (6 bases). The CDR3 is 13 amino acids. Trimming took off 0 bases at V and 10 bases at J, with 11 bases between the two ends. The germline gives CDR1 SGDLS, CDR2 YYNGEE. DNA of the CDR3: TGTGCCAGCAGCGTAGCAGGGGCCATGGAGCAGTTCTTC. Its protein is CASSVAGAMEQFF. Variable domain in full (rest from reference TRBV9 and TRBJ2-1): DSGVTQTPKHLITATGQRVTLRCSPRSGDLSVYWYQQSLDQGLQFLIQYYNGEERAKGNILERFSAQQFPDLHSELNLSSLELGDSALYFCASSVAGAMEQFFGPGTRLTVL.

This chain links TRBV7-6 with TRBJ2-2; 10 positions match TRBD1. Germline V gives CDR1 SGHVS, CDR2 FNYEAQ. CDR3 length equals 20 residues. Unmatched junction bases numbered 15, after V lost 1 base and J lost 4 bases. The CDR3, as DNA: TGTGCCAGCAGCTTAGTCCGGGGGGACAGGGGATCCGGCGCCACCGGGGAGCTGTTTTTT. It is translated as CASSLVRGDRGSGATGELFF.

The chain is built from TRBV30 and TRBJ1-2; a weak D match, TRBD1 (5 bases). Trimming stripped 6 bases from V and 8 bases from J, with 16 bases between. CDR1 and CDR2 (germline): GTSNPN, SVGIG (reference sequence). The CDR3 is 12 residues long. CDR3 sequence reads: CACIRDPEGYTF. The CDR3 DNA follows: TGTGCCTGCATCCGGGACCCAGAGGGCTACACCTTC.

The chain is built from TRBV5-6 and TRBJ2-2; possible D gene TRBD1, 6 bases. The ends were cut back, 4 bases at V and 0 bases at J, with 16 bases in the middle. The length of the CDR3 is 17 residues. Per germline, CDR1 SGHDT and CDR2 YYEEEE. The CDR3: CASSLQGHDPNTGELFF. Written as DNA, the CDR3 is TGTGCCAGCAGCCTTCAGGGGCACGATCCGAACACCGGGGAGCTGTTTTTT.

This clone turned up a few times. CDR3: CASRGRGVDTQYF. In DNA form, the CDR3 reads TGCGCCAGCAGAGGTAGGGGCGTGGATACGCAGTATTTT. The chain joins TRBV5-1 to TRBJ2-3, with D possibly matching TRBD1 (5 bases). Trimming cost V 5 bases and J 6 bases, with 13 bases left between them. The CDR3 totals 13 residues. The germline V gene has CDR1 SGHRS and CDR2 YFSETQ.

The chain carries TRBV30 and TRBJ1-1; 9 positions agree with TRBD1. Germline V gives CDR1 GTSNPN, CDR2 SVGIG (reference sequence). There are 14 residues in the CDR3. Trimming cost V 2 bases and J 4 bases; bases outside gene matches: 5. The CDR3 protein is CAWSSGTGSTEAFF. The CDR3 bases are TGTGCCTGGAGTAGCGGGACAGGGTCCACTGAAGCTTTCTTT.

This sequence joins TRBV7-9 and TRBJ1-2; perhaps TRBD1 as D (6 bases). CDR3 size: 14 residues. Deletions cut 0 bases from V and 6 bases from J, with 11 bases between. Germline V lookup: CDR1 SEHNR, CDR2 FQNEAQ (reference sequence). The CDR3 region has the DNA TGTGCCAGCAGCTTAGCGCGGGCAGGGGATGGCTACACCTTC. This gives the protein CASSLARAGDGYTF.

The chain combines TRBV7-3 with TRBJ2-1; 9 bases match TRBD2. Per germline, CDR1 SGHTA and CDR2 FQGTGA. The CDR3 runs to 16 residues. Trimming took 0 bases from V and 7 from J; bases not matched to a gene: 7. This CDR3 is CASSLTGGGAGNEQFF. The CDR3 DNA follows: TGTGCCAGCAGCTTAACCGGCGGGGGGGCCGGGAATGAGCAGTTCTTC.

This sequence joins TRBV13 and TRBJ2-2, with TRBD1 matching 8 bases. This CDR3 has 16 residues. Germline-derived CDR1 and CDR2 are PRHDT and FYEKMQ (reference sequence). The J segment lost 4 bases and the V segment lost 1 base, leaving 5 bases of the junction unmatched. Here the CDR3 reads CASSLVQGASTGELFF. In DNA, the CDR3 is TGTGCCAGCAGCTTAGTTCAGGGGGCGAGCACCGGGGAGCTGTTTTTT.

This chain links TRBV9 with TRBJ2-7, with D perhaps matching TRBD2 (7 bases). V lost 3 bases and J lost 6, with 13 bases in between. The CDR3 has 13 residues. The V gene's germline CDR1 is SGDLS and CDR2 YYNGEE. CDR3 protein: CASSAGGAAEQYF. For the CDR3, the DNA is TGTGCCAGCAGCGCTGGGGGGGCAGCCGAGCAGTACTTC.

The chain couples TRBV13 to TRBJ1-5, with D possibly being TRBD1 (6 bases). The ends were cut back, 5 bases at V and 4 bases at J, with 9 bases in the middle. The length of the CDR3 is 13 residues. Germline V gene data show CDR1 as PRHDT and CDR2 as FYEKMQ (reference sequence). CDR3 bases: TGTGCCAGCAGCCAGAGGGGGAATCAGCCCCAGCATTTT. This translates into CASSQRGNQPQHF.

There are a few counts of this clone. The rearrangement links TRBV29-1 to TRBJ2-2; no clear D gene. CDR3 length: 15 amino acids. Looked up from germline, CDR1 is SQVTM and CDR2 is ANQGSEA. V gave up 0 bases and J gave up 2 bases, with 10 bases separating them. Written as DNA, the CDR3 is TGCAGCGTTGAAGATATCGGTGACAACACCGGGGAGCTGTTTTTT. Translated: CSVEDIGDNTGELFF.

The CDR3 loop reads CASSARSPGPYNSPLHF. CDR3 sequence (DNA): TGTGCCAGCAGTGCTCGGTCTCCGGGTCCATATAATTCACCCCTCCACTTT. This chain links TRBV2 with TRBJ1-6; D unresolved. Trimming stripped 4 bases from V and 4 bases from J, with 17 bases between. This CDR3 has 17 amino acids. In germline, CDR1 is SNHLY, CDR2 FYNNEI.